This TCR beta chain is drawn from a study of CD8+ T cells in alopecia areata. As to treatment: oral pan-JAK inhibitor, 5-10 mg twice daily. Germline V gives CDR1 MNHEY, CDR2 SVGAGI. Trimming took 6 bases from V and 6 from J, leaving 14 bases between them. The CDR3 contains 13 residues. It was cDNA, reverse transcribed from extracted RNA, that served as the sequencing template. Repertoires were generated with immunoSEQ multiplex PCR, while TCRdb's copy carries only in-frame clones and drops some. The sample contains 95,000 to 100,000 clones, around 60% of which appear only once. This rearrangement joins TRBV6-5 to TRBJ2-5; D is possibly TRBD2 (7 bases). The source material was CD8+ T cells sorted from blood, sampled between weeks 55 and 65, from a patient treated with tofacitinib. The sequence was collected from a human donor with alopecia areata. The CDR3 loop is CASRGGLMKTQYF. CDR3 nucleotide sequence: TGTGCCAGCAGGGGGGGGCTGATGAAGACCCAGTACTTC.